This TCR beta chain was sequenced for a study of PD-1 blockade in classical Hodgkin lymphoma. CDR3 size: 18 residues. With 0 bases clipped from V and 0 bases from J, the junction kept 8 bases outside the gene matches. CDR1 and CDR2 (germline): SGDLS, YYNGEE. Study-wide results and limits: Baseline TCR diversity was reportedly lower in newly diagnosed patients than in healthy donors. It was reported as lower still in relapsed/refractory patients.

Repertoires were generated with immunoSEQ multiplex PCR, while TCRdb's copy carries only in-frame clones and drops some. The table includes tens of thousands of clones, 89% detected once. As concerns this clone: What it recognizes is unknown.

Time point meaning: newly diagnosed, previously untreated cHL patient sample. It was by magnetic negative selection that CD4+ T cells were purified from thawed PBMCs. The chain recombines TRBV9 with TRBJ1-3; 8 nucleotides line up with TRBD1. This sequence was found in a human donor with classical Hodgkin lymphoma. The material sequenced was CD4+ T cells from blood. CDR3 region: CASSVVPGTGISGNTIYF. DNA for the CDR3: TGTGCCAGCAGCGTAGTCCCCGGGACAGGCATCTCTGGAAACACCATATATTTT.